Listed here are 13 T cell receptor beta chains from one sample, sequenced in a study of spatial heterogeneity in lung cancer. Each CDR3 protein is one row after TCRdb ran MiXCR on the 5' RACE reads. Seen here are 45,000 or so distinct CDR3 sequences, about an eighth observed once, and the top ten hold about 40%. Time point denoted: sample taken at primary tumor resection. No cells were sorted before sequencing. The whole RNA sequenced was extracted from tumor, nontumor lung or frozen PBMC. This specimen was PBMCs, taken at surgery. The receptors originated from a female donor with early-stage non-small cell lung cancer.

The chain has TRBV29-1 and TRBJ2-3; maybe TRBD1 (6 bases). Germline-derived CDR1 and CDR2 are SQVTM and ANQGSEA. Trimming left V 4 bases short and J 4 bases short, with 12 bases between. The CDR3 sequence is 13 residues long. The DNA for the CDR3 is TGCAGCGTTGGCGGCAGGGGCGCAGATACGCAGTATTTT. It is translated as CSVGGRGADTQYF.

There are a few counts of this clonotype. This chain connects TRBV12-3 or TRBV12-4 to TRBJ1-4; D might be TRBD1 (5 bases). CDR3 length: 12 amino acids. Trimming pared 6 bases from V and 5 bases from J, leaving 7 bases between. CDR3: CASSYRNEKLFF. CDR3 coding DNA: TGTGCCAGCAGCTACAGGAATGAAAAACTGTTTTTT.

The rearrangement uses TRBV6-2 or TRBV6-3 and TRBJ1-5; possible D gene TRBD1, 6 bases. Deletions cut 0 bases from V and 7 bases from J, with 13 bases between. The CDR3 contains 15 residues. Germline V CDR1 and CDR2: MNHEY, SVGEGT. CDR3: CASSYSGGARQPQHF. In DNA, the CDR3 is TGTGCCAGCAGTTACTCGGGGGGGGCGCGGCAGCCCCAGCATTTT.

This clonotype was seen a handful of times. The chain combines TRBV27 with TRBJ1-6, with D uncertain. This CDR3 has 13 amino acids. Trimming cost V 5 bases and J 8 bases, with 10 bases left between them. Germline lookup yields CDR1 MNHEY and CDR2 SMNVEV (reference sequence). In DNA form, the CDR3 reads TGTGCCAGCAGTCGGCAGCCTGATTCACCCCTCCACTTT. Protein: CASSRQPDSPLHF.

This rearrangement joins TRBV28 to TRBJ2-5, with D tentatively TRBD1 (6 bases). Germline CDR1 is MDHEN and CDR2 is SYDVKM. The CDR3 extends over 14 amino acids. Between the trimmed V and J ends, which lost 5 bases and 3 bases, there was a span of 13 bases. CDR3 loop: CASSQGYREETQYF. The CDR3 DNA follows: TGTGCCAGCAGTCAGGGGTATCGGGAAGAGACCCAGTACTTC.

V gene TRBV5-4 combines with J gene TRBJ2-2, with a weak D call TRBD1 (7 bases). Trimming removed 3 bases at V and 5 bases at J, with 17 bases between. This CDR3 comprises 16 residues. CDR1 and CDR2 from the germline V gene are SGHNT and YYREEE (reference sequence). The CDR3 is CASSSKRQGGTGELFF. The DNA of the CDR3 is TGTGCCAGCAGCTCTAAGCGACAGGGAGGAACCGGGGAGCTGTTTTTT.

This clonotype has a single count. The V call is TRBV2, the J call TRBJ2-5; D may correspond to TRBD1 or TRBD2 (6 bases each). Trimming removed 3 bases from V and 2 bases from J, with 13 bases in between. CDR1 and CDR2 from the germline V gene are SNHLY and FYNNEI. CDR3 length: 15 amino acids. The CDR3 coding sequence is TGTGCCAGCAGTGACGGGGGCGCGGGTCAAGAGACCCAGTACTTC. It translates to CASSDGGAGQETQYF.

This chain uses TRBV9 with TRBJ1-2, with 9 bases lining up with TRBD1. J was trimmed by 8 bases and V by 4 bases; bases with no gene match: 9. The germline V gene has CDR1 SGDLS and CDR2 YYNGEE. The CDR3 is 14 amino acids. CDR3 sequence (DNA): TGTGCCAGCAGCCTGCTCAGGACAGGGGACGGCTACACCTTC. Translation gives CASSLLRTGDGYTF.

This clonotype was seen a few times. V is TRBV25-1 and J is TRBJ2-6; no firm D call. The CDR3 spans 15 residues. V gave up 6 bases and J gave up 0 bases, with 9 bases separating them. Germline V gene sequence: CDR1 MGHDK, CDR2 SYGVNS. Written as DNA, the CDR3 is TGTGCCAGCAGCGATTACTCCTCTGGGGCCAACGTCCTGACTTTC. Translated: CASSDYSSGANVLTF.

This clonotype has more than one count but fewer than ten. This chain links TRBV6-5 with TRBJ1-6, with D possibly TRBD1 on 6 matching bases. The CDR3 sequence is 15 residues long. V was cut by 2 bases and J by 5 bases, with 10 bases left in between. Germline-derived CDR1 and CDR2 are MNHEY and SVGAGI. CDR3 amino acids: CASSYGGANNSPLHF. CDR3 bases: TGTGCCAGCAGTTACGGGGGGGCTAATAATTCACCCCTCCACTTT.

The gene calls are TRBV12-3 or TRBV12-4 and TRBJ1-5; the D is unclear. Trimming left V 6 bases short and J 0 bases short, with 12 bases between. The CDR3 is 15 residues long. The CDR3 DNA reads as TGTGCCAGCAGGACCGGGTCGTATAGCAATCAGCCCCAGCATTTT. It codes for CASRTGSYSNQPQHF.

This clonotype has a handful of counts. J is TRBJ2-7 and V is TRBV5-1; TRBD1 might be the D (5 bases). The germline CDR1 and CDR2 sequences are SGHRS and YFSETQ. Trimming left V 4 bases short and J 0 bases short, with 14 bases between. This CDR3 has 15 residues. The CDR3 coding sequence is TGCGCCAGCAGCCATGACAGCCCCTACTCCTACGAGCAGTACTTC. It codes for CASSHDSPYSYEQYF.

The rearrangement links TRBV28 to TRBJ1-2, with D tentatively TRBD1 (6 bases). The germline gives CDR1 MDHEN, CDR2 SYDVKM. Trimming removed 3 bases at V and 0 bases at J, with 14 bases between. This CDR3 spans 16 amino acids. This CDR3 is CASSLAGTTSNYGYTF. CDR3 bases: TGTGCCAGCAGTTTGGCCGGGACAACCTCTAACTATGGCTACACCTTC.